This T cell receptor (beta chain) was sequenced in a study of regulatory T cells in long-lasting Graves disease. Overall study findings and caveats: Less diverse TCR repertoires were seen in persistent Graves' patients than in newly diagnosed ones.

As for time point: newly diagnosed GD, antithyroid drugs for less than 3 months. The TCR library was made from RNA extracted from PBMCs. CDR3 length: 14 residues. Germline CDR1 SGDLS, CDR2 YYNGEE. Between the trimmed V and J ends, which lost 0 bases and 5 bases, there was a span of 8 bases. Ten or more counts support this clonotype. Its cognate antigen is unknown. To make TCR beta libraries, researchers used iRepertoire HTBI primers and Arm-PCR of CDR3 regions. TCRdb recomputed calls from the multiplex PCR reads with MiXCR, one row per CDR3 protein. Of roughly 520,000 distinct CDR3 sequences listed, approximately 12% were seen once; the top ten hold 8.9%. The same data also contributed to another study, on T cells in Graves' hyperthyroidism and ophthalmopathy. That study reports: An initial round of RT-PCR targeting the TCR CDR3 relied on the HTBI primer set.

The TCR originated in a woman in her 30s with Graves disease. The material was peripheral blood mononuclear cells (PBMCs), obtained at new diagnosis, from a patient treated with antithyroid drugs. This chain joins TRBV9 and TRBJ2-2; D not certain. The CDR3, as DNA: TGTGCCAGCAGCGTAGAAGGTCGGACCGGGGAGCTGTTTTTT. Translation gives CASSVEGRTGELFF.